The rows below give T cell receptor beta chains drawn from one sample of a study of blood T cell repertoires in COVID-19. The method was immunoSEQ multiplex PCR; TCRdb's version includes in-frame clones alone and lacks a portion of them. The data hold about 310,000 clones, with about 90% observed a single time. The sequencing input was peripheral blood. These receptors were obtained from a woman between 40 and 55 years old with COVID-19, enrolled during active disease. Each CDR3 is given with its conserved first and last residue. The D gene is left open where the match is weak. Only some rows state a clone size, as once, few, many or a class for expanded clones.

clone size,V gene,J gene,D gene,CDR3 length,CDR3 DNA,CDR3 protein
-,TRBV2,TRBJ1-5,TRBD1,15,TGTGCCAGCAGTGAGAGACAGGGGGCCTATCAGCCCCAGCATTTT,CASSERQGAYQPQHF
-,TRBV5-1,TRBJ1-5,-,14,TGCGCCAGCAGCCTGGGCGGGGGTGATCAGCCCCAGCATTTT,CASSLGGGDQPQHF
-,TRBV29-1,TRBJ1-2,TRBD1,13,TGCAGCGTATTGTTGGCCAGGGGGAATGGCTACACCTTC,CSVLLARGNGYTF
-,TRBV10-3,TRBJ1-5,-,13,TGTGCCATTAGTGACTCGGGGGGGGAGCCCCAGCATTTT,CAISDSGGEPQHF
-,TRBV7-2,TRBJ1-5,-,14,TGTGCCAGCAGCTCACGTGGAGGGGATCAGCCCCAGCATTTT,CASSSRGGDQPQHF
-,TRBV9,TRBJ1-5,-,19,TGTGCCAGCAGCGTAGATCAGACTCGGTTAGGGGGGGAAAATCAGCCCCAGCATTTT,CASSVDQTRLGGENQPQHF
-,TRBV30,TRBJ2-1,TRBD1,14,TGTGCCTGGAGACGGACAGGGGGTACCAATGAGCAGTTCTTC,CAWRRTGGTNEQFF
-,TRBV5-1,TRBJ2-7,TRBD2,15,TGCGCCAGCAGCTTGGACGCGGGGGGCAGGTACGAGCAGTACTTC,CASSLDAGGRYEQYF
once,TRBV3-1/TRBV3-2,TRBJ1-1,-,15,TGTGCCAGCAGCCAACTTACGTCGGAGTTCCCTGAAGCTTTCTTT,CASSQLTSEFPEAFF
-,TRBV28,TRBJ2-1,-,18,TGTGCCAGCAGTTCTAGACTTGCTAGGAGGAGCTCCTACAATGAGCAGTTCTTC,CASSSRLARRSSYNEQFF
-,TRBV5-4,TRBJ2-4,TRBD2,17,TGTGCCAGCAGCTCGGGACTAGCGGGAGGTTTCAAAAACATTCAGTACTTC,CASSSGLAGGFKNIQYF
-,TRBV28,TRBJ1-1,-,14,TGTGCCAGCAGTTTTTGGTCGGGGGACACTGAAGCTTTCTTT,CASSFWSGDTEAFF
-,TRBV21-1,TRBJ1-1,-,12,TGTGCCAGAATCTGGCTCAACACTGAAGCTTTCTTT,CARIWLNTEAFF
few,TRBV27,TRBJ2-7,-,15,TGTGCCAGCAGTCCCCGCGGAGGGGACTTTTACGAGCAGTACTTC,CASSPRGGDFYEQYF
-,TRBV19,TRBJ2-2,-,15,TGTGCCAGTAGTATTAGCGTGGGGAACCCCGGGGAGCTGTTTTTT,CASSISVGNPGELFF
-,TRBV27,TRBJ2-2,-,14,TGTGCCAGCAGTTTGGCGGGATACACCGGGGAGCTGTTTTTT,CASSLAGYTGELFF
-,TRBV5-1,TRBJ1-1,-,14,TGCGCCAGCACACCAACTACGGGGAACACTGAAGCTTTCTTT,CASTPTTGNTEAFF
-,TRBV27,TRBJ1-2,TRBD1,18,TGTGCCAGCAGTTTCGTACCGCCATTTCGGGACAGGGGATATGGCTACACCTTC,CASSFVPPFRDRGYGYTF
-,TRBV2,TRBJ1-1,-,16,TGTGCCAGCACCTGGTGGGGGCGAGTCGTGGACACTGAAGCTTTCTTT,CASTWWGRVVDTEAFF
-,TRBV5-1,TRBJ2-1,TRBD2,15,TGCGCCAGCAGCACAGGGACTAGCGGGAGGAGTGAGCAGTTCTTC,CASSTGTSGRSEQFF
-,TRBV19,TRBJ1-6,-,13,TGTGCCAGTAGTATACAAAGGGGGTCACCCCTCCACTTT,CASSIQRGSPLHF
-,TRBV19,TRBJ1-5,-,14,TGTGCCAGTAGTATAGGTAGAGGGTATCAGCCCCAGCATTTT,CASSIGRGYQPQHF
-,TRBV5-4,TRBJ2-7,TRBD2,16,TGTGCCAGCAGCCCGGGACTAGCGGGAGACGCCGGAGGGCAGTACTTC,CASSPGLAGDAGGQYF
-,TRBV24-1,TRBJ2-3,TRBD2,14,TGTGCCACCCGTCGGGGGGGAGACACAGATACGCAGTATTTT,CATRRGGDTDTQYF
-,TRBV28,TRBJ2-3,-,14,TGTGCCAGCAGTTTGACTATAAACACAGATACGCAGTATTTT,CASSLTINTDTQYF
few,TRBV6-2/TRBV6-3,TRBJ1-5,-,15,TGTGCCAGCAGCCCCCCGACAGGCCCCAATCAGCCCCAGCATTTT,CASSPPTGPNQPQHF
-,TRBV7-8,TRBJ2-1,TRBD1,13,TGTGCCAGCAGCTCGACAGGGGACAATGAGCAGTTCTTC,CASSSTGDNEQFF
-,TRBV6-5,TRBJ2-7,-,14,TGTGCCAGCAGTTACCCGGGAAACTCCTACGAGCAGTACTTC,CASSYPGNSYEQYF
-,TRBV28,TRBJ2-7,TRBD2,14,TGTGCCAGCAGTTTACTAGCGGGAAGGAACGAGCAGTACTTC,CASSLLAGRNEQYF
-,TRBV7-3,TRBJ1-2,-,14,TGTGCCAGCAGCTTATTAGGGCCGGGCGGGGGCTACACCTTC,CASSLLGPGGGYTF
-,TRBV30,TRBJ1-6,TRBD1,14,TGTGCCTGGAGTCCTGGGACAGACTATTCACCCCTCCACTTT,CAWSPGTDYSPLHF
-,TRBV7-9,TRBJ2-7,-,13,TGTGCCAGCAGCTTGGCAGGGTCCTACGAGCAGTACTTC,CASSLAGSYEQYF
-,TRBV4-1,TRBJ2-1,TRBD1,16,TGCGCCAGCAGCCAAGAGGGGACAGGGGTGAACAATGAGCAGTTCTTC,CASSQEGTGVNNEQFF
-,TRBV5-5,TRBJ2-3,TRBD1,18,TGTGCCAGCAGCCTACTCCGGACAGGGGTCCCTAGCACAGATACGCAGTATTTT,CASSLLRTGVPSTDTQYF
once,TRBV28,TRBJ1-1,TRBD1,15,TGTGCCAGCCGATCCGGACAGGGATCGGGCACTGAAGCTTTCTTT,CASRSGQGSGTEAFF
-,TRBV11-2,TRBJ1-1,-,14,TGTGCCAGCAGCGAGCGACGGGGGAGCACTGAAGCTTTCTTT,CASSERRGSTEAFF
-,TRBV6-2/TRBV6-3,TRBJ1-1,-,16,TGTGCCAGCAGTCCCCAGGGGCCCCTCATGAACACTGAAGCTTTCTTT,CASSPQGPLMNTEAFF
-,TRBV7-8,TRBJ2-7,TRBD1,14,TGTGCCAGCAGCGTGGACAGGGTAAAAAACGAGCAGTACTTC,CASSVDRVKNEQYF
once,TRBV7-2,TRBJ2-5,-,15,TGTGCCAGCAGCCTCGCCGGGACAACCAAAGAGACCCAGTACTTC,CASSLAGTTKETQYF
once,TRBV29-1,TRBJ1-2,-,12,TGCAGCGTTGAAGATCGTCAGAACGGCTACACCTTC,CSVEDRQNGYTF
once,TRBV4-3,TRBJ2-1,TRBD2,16,TGCGCCAGCAGCCAAGGGTTCGCGGGGGGCCTCAATGAGCAGTTCTTC,CASSQGFAGGLNEQFF
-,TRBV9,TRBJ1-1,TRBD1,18,TGTGCCAGCAGCGCAGGGACAGGGGATAGGTATTCGGGGACTGAAGCTTTCTTT,CASSAGTGDRYSGTEAFF
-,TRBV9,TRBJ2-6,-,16,TGTGCCAGCAGCATAAACAGGGTAGCAGGGGCCAACGTCCTGACTTTC,CASSINRVAGANVLTF
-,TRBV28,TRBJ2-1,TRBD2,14,TGTGCCAGCAGGGTACCAGGACTAGGGAATGAGCAGTTCTTC,CASRVPGLGNEQFF
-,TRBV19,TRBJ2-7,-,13,TGTGCCAGTAGTTTCGGGACACCATACGAGCAGTACTTC,CASSFGTPYEQYF
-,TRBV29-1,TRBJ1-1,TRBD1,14,TGCAGCGTGCGGGACAGGGGCATGAACACTGAAGCTTTCTTT,CSVRDRGMNTEAFF
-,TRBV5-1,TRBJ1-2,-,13,TGCGCCAGCAGCTTGACGCGGACAGATGGCTACACCTTC,CASSLTRTDGYTF
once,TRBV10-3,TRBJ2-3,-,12,TGTGCCATCAGTGAATTGGAGAACACGCAGTATTTT,CAISELENTQYF
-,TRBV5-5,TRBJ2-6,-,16,TGTGCCAGCAGCAGAACAGGGATTTCTGGGGCCAACGTCCTGACTTTC,CASSRTGISGANVLTF
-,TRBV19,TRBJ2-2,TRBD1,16,TGTGCCAGTAGTTCTACAGGGGGCGCAGGTACCGGGGAGCTGTTTTTT,CASSSTGGAGTGELFF